Listed below are T cell receptor beta chains from one sample, sequenced in a study of PD-L1 blockade in urothelial cancer. Sequenced by immunoSEQ multiplex PCR; TCRdb stores in-frame clones only, minus some. This sample has approximately 51,000 clones, with about 86% found just once. The source material was PBMCs, sampled around atezolizumab (anti-PD-L1) treatment. Receptors were obtained from a man between 60 and 70 years old with urothelial cancer. CDR3s include the opening cysteine and the closing phenylalanine or tryptophan. A D gene is named only where the DNA matches it firmly. The size of a clone is reported for some rows only, either as once, few or many, or as a class for expanded clones.

cdr3_aa,cdr3_nt,j_call,v_call,clone_size,d_call
CASSVGDFLGNTEAFF,TGTGCCAGCAGCGTAGGGGACTTCCTGGGGAACACTGAAGCTTTCTTT,TRBJ1-1,TRBV9,.,.
CASSVGQTPLHF,TGTGCCAGTAGTGTGGGACAGACTCCCCTCCACTTT,TRBJ1-6,TRBV19,few,TRBD1
CASSWTDNYEQYF,TGTGCCAGCAGCTGGACTGACAATTACGAGCAGTACTTC,TRBJ2-7,TRBV5-6,once,.
CASSLDRNTGELFF,TGTGCCAGCAGCTTAGACAGGAACACCGGGGAGCTGTTTTTT,TRBJ2-2,TRBV7-3,.,.
CASSLQTGTYNEQFF,TGTGCCAGCAGCCTCCAGACGGGGACCTACAATGAGCAGTTCTTC,TRBJ2-1,TRBV4-2,.,.
CASNPDRSQETQYF,TGTGCCAGCAACCCCGACAGGAGCCAAGAGACCCAGTACTTC,TRBJ2-5,TRBV7-8,.,.
CASSDVGGGANTGELFF,TGTGCCAGCAGCGACGTGGGCGGGGGGGCGAACACCGGGGAGCTGTTTTTT,TRBJ2-2,TRBV7-9,.,TRBD2
CASSSVLTGGQYEQYF,TGTGCCAGCAGTTCGGTCCTCACAGGGGGTCAGTACGAGCAGTACTTC,TRBJ2-7,TRBV27,few,TRBD1
CASSHGLAGGSYEQYF,TGCGCCAGCAGCCATGGACTAGCGGGAGGGTCCTACGAGCAGTACTTC,TRBJ2-7,TRBV4-3,.,TRBD2
CASNNRGVYTEAFF,TGTGCCAGCAACAACAGGGGAGTGTACACTGAAGCTTTCTTT,TRBJ1-1,TRBV9,.,TRBD1
CASSQDRGDGAGTQYF,TGCGCCAGCAGCCAAGATCGGGGGGATGGGGCGGGTACGCAGTATTTT,TRBJ2-3,TRBV4-3,.,TRBD2
CASSFSQGAGGELFF,TGTGCTAGCAGCTTTTCACAGGGGGCCGGCGGGGAGCTGTTTTTT,TRBJ2-2,TRBV7-7,.,TRBD1
CASTSEGITEAFF,TGTGCCAGCACCTCGGAGGGGATTACTGAAGCTTTCTTT,TRBJ1-1,TRBV27,.,.
CASSPGTSGMDTQYF,TGTGCCAGTAGTCCCGGGACTAGCGGGATGGATACGCAGTATTTT,TRBJ2-3,TRBV19,.,TRBD2
CASLSLLSDTEAFF,TGTGCCAGCCTAAGTCTACTGTCGGACACTGAAGCTTTCTTT,TRBJ1-1,TRBV28,.,.
CASSVGVQGSYEQYF,TGTGCCAGCAGCGTAGGAGTTCAGGGGTCCTACGAGCAGTACTTC,TRBJ2-7,TRBV9,few,.
CASRRAALILNEQFF,TGTGCCAGTAGACGTGCGGCATTAATCCTAAATGAGCAGTTCTTC,TRBJ2-1,TRBV19,.,.
CASSPDSNTGELFF,TGTGCCAGCTCACCCGACAGTAACACCGGGGAGCTGTTTTTT,TRBJ2-2,TRBV18,.,.
CASSKELQGQETQYF,TGTGCCAGCAGCAAAGAACTGCAGGGCCAAGAGACCCAGTACTTC,TRBJ2-5,TRBV21-1,.,.
CASSFEFSPLHF,TGTGCCAGCAGCTTCGAGTTTTCACCCCTCCACTTT,TRBJ1-6,TRBV11-2,.,.
CASREWGLTSDPSSYEQYF,TGCGCCAGCAGGGAGTGGGGGTTGACTAGCGATCCGAGCTCCTACGAGCAGTACTTC,TRBJ2-7,TRBV5-1,.,TRBD2
CASRPTGGGQPQHF,TGTGCCAGCAGACCAACAGGGGGAGGACAGCCCCAGCATTTT,TRBJ1-5,TRBV6-6,.,TRBD1
CASSPGQSIEAFF,TGTGCCAGCAGCCCGGGACAGAGTATTGAAGCTTTCTTT,TRBJ1-1,TRBV5-4,.,TRBD1
CASSPVQGVSYEQYF,TGTGCCAGCTCACCGGTCCAGGGGGTCTCCTACGAGCAGTACTTC,TRBJ2-7,TRBV18,.,TRBD1
CAIRGQNQETQYF,TGTGCCATCAGGGGACAGAACCAAGAGACCCAGTACTTC,TRBJ2-5,TRBV10-3,once,TRBD1
CASTRGARETQYF,TGTGCCAGCACCAGGGGGGCGCGAGAGACCCAGTACTTC,TRBJ2-5,TRBV11-1,.,.
CASRSTIYQGAVRNTEAFF,TGTGCCAGCAGATCTACCATATACCAGGGGGCGGTTAGAAACACTGAAGCTTTCTTT,TRBJ1-1,TRBV7-3,.,TRBD1